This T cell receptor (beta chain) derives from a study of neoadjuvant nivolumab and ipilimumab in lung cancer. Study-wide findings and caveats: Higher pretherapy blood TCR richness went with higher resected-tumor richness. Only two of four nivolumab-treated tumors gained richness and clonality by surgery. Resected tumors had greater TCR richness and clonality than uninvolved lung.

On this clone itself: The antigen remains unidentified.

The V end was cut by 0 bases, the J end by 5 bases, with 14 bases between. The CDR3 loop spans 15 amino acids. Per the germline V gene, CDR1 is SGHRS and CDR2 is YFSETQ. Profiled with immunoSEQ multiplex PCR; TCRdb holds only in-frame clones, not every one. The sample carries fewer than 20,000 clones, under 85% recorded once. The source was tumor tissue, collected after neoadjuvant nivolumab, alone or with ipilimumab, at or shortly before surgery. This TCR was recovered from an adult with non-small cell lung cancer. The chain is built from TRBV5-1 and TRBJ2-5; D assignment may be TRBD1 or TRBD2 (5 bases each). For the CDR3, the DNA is TGCGCCAGCAGCTTGGGCTGGGGGAACGGGGAGACCCAGTACTTC. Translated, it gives CASSLGWGNGETQYF.